The 24 T cell receptor beta chains presented below share a single source sample, sequenced in a study of patients and donors after allogeneic stem cell transplantation (TCRdb year 2020). Library preparation was by RT-PCR. The sample was run on a NextSeq 550. TCRdb took the public reads, trimmed them with fastp at Q25, ran MiXCR for clone calling and kept in-frame beta chains. Rows matching on CDR3 protein sequence are summarized as one entry with the most common DNA and genes. This sample comprises 390,000 or so distinct CDR3 sequences, under 20% of them detected only once. The ten biggest clones cover 6% to 8% of the sample. The sample consisted of blood, either unsorted or a sorted T cell fraction (not recorded which). These receptors all stem from a human donor who was either an allogeneic HSCT recipient or a stem cell or donor lymphocyte infusion donor (not recorded which). It is not recorded whose cells these are; they may come from a transplant donor.

The rearrangement joins TRBV20-1 to TRBJ2-1; 12 nucleotides agree with TRBD2. V lost 2 bases and J lost 4; bases outside the gene matches: 3. Per the germline V gene, CDR1 is DFQATT and CDR2 is SNEGSKA (reference sequence). The CDR3 has 15 amino acids. CDR3 bases: TGCAGTGCTAGAAGGACTAGCGGGACGTACAATGAGCAGTTCTTC. This translates into CSARRTSGTYNEQFF.

This clonotype was counted only a few times. This chain links TRBV6-1 with TRBJ1-5, with D unclear. Germline loops: CDR1 MNHNS, CDR2 SASEGT. The CDR3 extends over 15 amino acids. Between the trimmed V and J ends, which lost 1 base and 5 bases, there was a span of 12 bases. CDR3 sequence (DNA): TGTGCCAGCAGTGAAGGTGGAACGGGGTATCAGCCCCAGCATTTT. This encodes CASSEGGTGYQPQHF.

This clonotype came up a few times. This sequence joins TRBV5-4 and TRBJ2-5, with D uncertain. The V gene's germline CDR1 is SGHNT and CDR2 YYREEE (reference sequence). CDR3 length: 14 residues. The V end lost 1 base, the J end lost 8 bases, and 15 bases lay between the germline ends. This chain's CDR3 is CASSLSASDSTQYF. The CDR3 region has the DNA TGTGCCAGCAGCTTGTCGGCTTCCGACTCAACCCAGTACTTC.

Many counts were recorded for this clonotype. V usage is TRBV27 and J usage is TRBJ2-1; D is ambiguous. The length of the CDR3 is 13 residues. Looked up from germline, CDR1 is MNHEY and CDR2 is SMNVEV (reference sequence). Trimming took 0 bases from V and 9 from J, leaving 9 bases between them. CDR3 loop: CASSLSLVGEQFF. The CDR3 nucleotides are TGTGCCAGCAGTTTATCGTTAGTGGGTGAGCAGTTCTTC.

This clonotype was seen a few times. The chain carries TRBV6-6 and TRBJ2-1, with D possibly TRBD2 on 5 matching bases. V lost 6 bases, J lost 4 bases, and 10 bases lay in between. The CDR3 extends over 13 amino acids. CDR1 and CDR2 (germline): MNHNY, SVGAGI (reference sequence). In DNA, the CDR3 is TGTGCCAGCAGCCTCCAGCGGTACAATGAGCAGTTCTTC. Encoded protein: CASSLQRYNEQFF.

This clonotype was seen more than once but under ten times. The CDR3 sequence is CASSITLTGDYNEQFF. CDR3 DNA sequence: TGCGCCAGCAGCATAACATTGACAGGGGACTACAATGAGCAGTTCTTC. V usage is TRBV5-1 and J usage is TRBJ2-1; the match to TRBD1 covers 8 bases. This CDR3 has 16 amino acids. The germline V gene encodes CDR1 SGHRS and CDR2 YFSETQ. Losses at the gene ends were 4 bases for V and 3 bases for J; bases not matched to a gene: 9.

This clonotype has more than one count but fewer than ten. The chain recombines TRBV12-3 or TRBV12-4 with TRBJ1-6; D is undetermined. This CDR3 has 13 amino acids. The V gene lost 0 bases and the J gene lost 11 bases, with 8 bases spanning the gap. The chain's CDR3 is CASSLAGIPPLHF. Here the CDR3 DNA reads TGTGCCAGCAGTTTAGCGGGGATCCCACCCCTCCACTTT.

This clonotype was counted at least ten times. The chain carries TRBV12-3 or TRBV12-4 and TRBJ1-5; TRBD1 matches at 7 bases. Germline trimming cut 6 bases from V and 1 base from J; bases unmatched to any gene: 6. The CDR3 loop spans 15 amino acids. Written as DNA, the CDR3 is TGTGCCAGCAGCCCCAAACAGGGGAGCAATCAGCCCCAGCATTTT. Translating gives CASSPKQGSNQPQHF.

The chain couples TRBV29-1 to TRBJ1-2, with D possibly matching TRBD1 (5 bases). Trimming left V 1 base short and J 2 bases short, with 8 bases between. This CDR3 region has 13 residues. Germline CDR1 SQVTM, CDR2 ANQGSEA. CDR3 bases: TGCAGCGTTGAAGTGACAGAAAACTATGGCTACACCTTC. It yields the protein CSVEVTENYGYTF.

This clonotype was seen a few times. The chain combines TRBV11-1 with TRBJ1-3; D not resolved. Trimming left V 1 base short and J 4 bases short, with 20 bases between. CDR1 is SGHAT, CDR2 FQDESV, per germline (reference sequence). This CDR3 has 18 residues. The CDR3, as DNA: TGTGCCAGCAGCTTAGGTCTTAAACCCACAGATCGGGGAAACACCATATATTTT. Translation gives CASSLGLKPTDRGNTIYF.

This clonotype was seen a handful of times. CDR3: CASSQGGGSGYTGELFF. The CDR3 DNA reads as TGTGCCAGCAGTCAAGGAGGCGGTAGCGGGTACACCGGGGAGCTGTTTTTT. This rearrangement joins TRBV9 to TRBJ2-2, with 7 bases aligning to TRBD2. The CDR3 extends over 17 amino acids. Germline V gene data show CDR1 as SGDLS and CDR2 as YYNGEE. With 5 bases clipped from V and 3 bases from J, the junction kept 13 bases outside the gene matches.

The CDR3 here is CAISRDQLYEQYF. CDR3 nucleotide sequence: TGTGCCATCAGTCGGGACCAGCTCTACGAGCAGTACTTC. This sequence joins TRBV10-3 and TRBJ2-7; D tentatively fits TRBD1 or TRBD2 (5 bases each). Germline V gives CDR1 ENHRY, CDR2 SYGVKD. The CDR3 is 13 residues long. V lost 5 bases and J lost 3, with 11 bases in between.

The chain is built from TRBV5-1 and TRBJ1-4; D possibly corresponds to TRBD1 (6 bases). The V gene lost 4 bases and the J gene lost 4 bases, with 23 bases spanning the gap. CDR3 length: 18 amino acids. Germline values: CDR1 SGHRS, CDR2 YFSETQ. The CDR3 region is CASSQSIKTGAINEKLFF. In DNA, the CDR3 is TGCGCCAGCAGCCAATCAATCAAGACAGGCGCCATTAATGAAAAACTGTTTTTT.

This clonotype was seen only a few times. This chain links TRBV4-3 with TRBJ2-1, with D hard to call. Germline CDR1 and CDR2: LGHNA and YSLEER. There are 14 residues in the CDR3. Trimming shortened V by 0 bases and J by 10 bases, and 13 bases separated the two germline ends. The DNA for the CDR3 is TGCGCCAGCAGCCAAGACAGCCGGGTAAAAGAGCAGTTCTTC. Protein sequence: CASSQDSRVKEQFF.

This clonotype was found a few times. The chain carries TRBV7-9 and TRBJ1-3; no clear D. Trimming shortened V by 3 bases and J by 4 bases, and 13 bases separated the two germline ends. This CDR3 is built from 15 residues. Germline-derived CDR1 and CDR2 are SEHNR and FQNEAQ (reference sequence). Written as DNA, the CDR3 is TGTGCCAGCAGCTTTGCGCAGCAAACCGGAAACACCATATATTTT. This gives the protein CASSFAQQTGNTIYF.

The chain combines TRBV20-1 with TRBJ2-1; 9 bases match TRBD1. Germline V gene sequence: CDR1 DFQATT, CDR2 SNEGSKA (reference sequence). V trimming: 6 bases; J trimming: 7 bases; junction bases outside the gene matches: 10. CDR3 length: 14 residues. The CDR3 bases are TGCAGTGCAATACAGGGGGCGGTTTATAATGAGCAGTTCTTC. Translation: CSAIQGAVYNEQFF.

This clonotype appeared a few times. The V call is TRBV7-3, the J call TRBJ1-4; D is possibly TRBD1 (5 bases). CDR1 and CDR2 from the germline V gene are SGHTA and FQGTGA. V lost 2 bases to trimming and J lost 6 bases, with 19 bases between them. This CDR3 is 17 amino acids long. CDR3 nucleotides: TGTGCCAGCAGCTTAGTTGCCCACCCGCAGGGTGATGAAAAACTGTTTTTT. It translates to CASSLVAHPQGDEKLFF.

The rearrangement links TRBV25-1 to TRBJ2-2; D assignment may be TRBD1 or TRBD2 (5 bases each). V was shortened by 4 bases and J by 1 base, with 10 bases between the two germline ends. The germline V gene encodes CDR1 MGHDK and CDR2 SYGVNS. The length of the CDR3 is 15 residues. CDR3 nucleotides: TGTGCCAGCAGTGTCCCTGGGGGGAACACCGGGGAGCTGTTTTTT. Translated: CASSVPGGNTGELFF.

This clonotype was seen more than once but under ten times. The chain couples TRBV6-5 to TRBJ2-7, with a weak D call TRBD1 (5 bases). Trimming took 7 bases from V and 4 from J, leaving 11 bases between them. CDR1 MNHEY and CDR2 SVGAGI come from the germline V gene. The CDR3 loop spans 12 amino acids. This CDR3 reads CASTADSYEQYF. CDR3 DNA sequence: TGTGCCAGCACCGCCGACAGTTACGAGCAGTACTTC.

The chain combines TRBV20-1 with TRBJ2-1; 7 bases align to TRBD2. Germline V gene lookup returns CDR1 DFQATT and CDR2 SNEGSKA (reference sequence). CDR3 length equals 12 residues. The J segment lost 7 bases and the V segment lost 8 bases, leaving 8 bases of the junction unmatched. The CDR3 spells CSLGGVRNEQFF. Here the CDR3 DNA reads TGCAGTCTGGGGGGGGTTAGGAATGAGCAGTTCTTC.

The V gene is TRBV12-3 or TRBV12-4, the J gene TRBJ1-4; D is uncertain. This CDR3 has 16 residues. V was clipped by 2 bases and J by 4 bases, with 14 bases between them. CDR3 loop: CASSLNRPGINEKLFF. CDR3 coding DNA: TGTGCCAGCAGTTTAAATCGCCCGGGGATTAATGAAAAACTGTTTTTT.

This clonotype was recorded a few times. The genes are TRBV29-1 and TRBJ2-3; D is undetermined. V lost 0 bases and J lost 4, with 8 bases in between. In germline, CDR1 is SQVTM, CDR2 ANQGSEA. This CDR3 comprises 13 residues. The CDR3, as DNA: TGCAGCGTTGAAGAGTTAGTCGCAGATACGCAGTATTTT. This codes for CSVEELVADTQYF.

The table lists this clonotype with many counts. Here the CDR3 DNA reads TGCGCCAGCAGCCAAGTGGCTATAACAGATACGCAGTATTTT. Protein: CASSQVAITDTQYF. The chain is built from TRBV4-1 and TRBJ2-3; D gene ambiguous. The CDR3 contains 14 residues. Germline V gene sequence: CDR1 MGHRA, CDR2 YSYEKL. V was shortened by 1 base and J by 3 bases, with 8 bases between the two germline ends.

The table lists this clonotype with many counts. The rearrangement links TRBV6-5 to TRBJ2-5; 11 nucleotides match TRBD2. Germline V lookup: CDR1 MNHEY, CDR2 SVGAGI. Trimming removed 5 bases from V and 0 bases from J; junction bases left unmatched: 5. This CDR3 has 16 residues. The CDR3 sequence is CASSQSTSGNQETQYF. The CDR3 DNA reads TGTGCCAGCAGTCAATCGACTAGCGGGAACCAAGAGACCCAGTACTTC.